This T cell receptor (delta chain) appears in the sequencing data of a study of Vδ1+ human thymocytes. Points from the study as a whole: Highly polyclonal TRG and TRD repertoires with Gaussian CDR3 length distributions appeared in thymus.

The template was reverse-transcribed extracted RNA. The CDR3 regions were amplified by multiplex PCR from V-gene primers to a constant-region primer. TCRdb reprocessed the multiplex PCR reads through CATT. The sample lists 80,000 or so delta-chain clones; approximately 34% were seen once. The sorted cells were CD3+ Vdelta1+ Vdelta2- thymocytes from alphabeta-depleted thymus. The junction had 13 bases not matched to a gene; V was cut back by 4 bases and J by 11 bases. Germline V gene sequence: CDR1 TSWWSYY, CDR2 QGS. This CDR3 region has 14 residues. Turning to this clone: The target antigen is unknown.

Material: Vdelta1+ gamma-delta thymocytes from the thymus. Subset: FACS-sorted CD3+ TCRalphabeta- TCRVdelta1+ TCRVdelta2- thymocytes. The chain joins TRDV1 to TRDJ1, with TRDD3 identical over 7 bases. The receptor comes from a boy less than two years old who had congenital heart surgery. The CDR3 sequence is CALGVLRYWGKLIF. Written as DNA, the CDR3 is TGTGCTCTTGGGGTACTACGGTACTGGGGTAAGCTCATCTTT.